These 5 T cell receptor beta chains came from one sample sequenced in a study of blood T cell repertoires in COVID-19. Sequencing was performed with immunoSEQ multiplex PCR; in TCRdb, only in-frame clones are kept and a portion is missing. The sample holds about 88,000 clones; under 90% are singletons and the top ten take more than 12%. Sequencing was done on a sample of peripheral blood. These receptor sequences come from a woman aged 70 to 79 with acute or convalescent COVID-19.

The rearrangement joins TRBV3-1 (or the pseudogene TRBV3-2) to TRBJ2-2; TRBD1 matches 8 bases. The ends lost 2 bases at V and 2 bases at J; junction bases unmatched: 7. The CDR3 loop spans 17 amino acids. CDR1 is LGHDT, CDR2 YNNKEL, per germline (reference sequence). As DNA, the CDR3 is TGTGCCAGCAGCCAAAGAGTAGGGACAGGAAACACCGGGGAGCTGTTTTTT. Translation: CASSQRVGTGNTGELFF.

The rearrangement links TRBV7-2 to TRBJ1-2, with a tentative D call TRBD1 (6 bases). The CDR3 runs 12 residues. The germline V gene encodes CDR1 SGHTA and CDR2 FQGNSA. V lost 5 bases and J lost 4, with 8 bases in between. For the CDR3, the DNA is TGTGCCAGCAGCCGGACAGTCTATGGCTACACCTTC. This translates into CASSRTVYGYTF. Using reference TRBV7-2 and TRBJ1-2 for the parts outside the CDR3, the full variable domain is GAGVSQSPSNKVTEKGKDVELRCDPISGHTALYWYRQSLGQGLEFLIYFQGNSAPDKSGLPSDRFSAERTGGSVSTLTIQRTQQEDSAVYLCASSRTVYGYTFGSGTRLTVV.

Here the CDR3 reads CASSFEGRASSYEQYV. The CDR3 DNA sequence: TGTGCCAGCAGCTTCGAGGGGAGGGCTTCTTCCTACGAGCAGTACGTC. The V call is TRBV5-5, the J call TRBJ2-7; 7 nucleotides agree with TRBD2. Germline trimming cut 2 bases from V and 1 base from J; bases unmatched to any gene: 9. Germline assignment: CDR1 SGHKS and CDR2 YYEKEE (reference sequence). The CDR3 is made up of 16 amino acids.

The rearrangement links TRBV19 to TRBJ1-2, with 12 bases aligning to TRBD1. This CDR3 comprises 18 residues. The junction had 12 bases not matched to a gene; V was cut back by 3 bases and J by 4 bases. CDR1 is LNHDA and CDR2 is SQIVND in the germline V gene (reference sequence). In DNA, the CDR3 is TGTGCCAGTAGTATTACCGGGACAGGGGGCGCGAAGGGCTATGGCTACACCTTC. Translation: CASSITGTGGAKGYGYTF.

The chain links TRBV11-2 to TRBJ1-2, with 7 bases matching TRBD1. Germline values: CDR1 SGHAT, CDR2 FQNNGV. The J segment lost 8 bases and the V segment lost 4 bases, leaving 7 bases of the junction unmatched. This CDR3 has 13 residues. The CDR3 spells CASSSDRAGGYTF. Here the CDR3 DNA reads TGTGCCAGCAGCTCAGACAGGGCAGGGGGCTACACCTTC.